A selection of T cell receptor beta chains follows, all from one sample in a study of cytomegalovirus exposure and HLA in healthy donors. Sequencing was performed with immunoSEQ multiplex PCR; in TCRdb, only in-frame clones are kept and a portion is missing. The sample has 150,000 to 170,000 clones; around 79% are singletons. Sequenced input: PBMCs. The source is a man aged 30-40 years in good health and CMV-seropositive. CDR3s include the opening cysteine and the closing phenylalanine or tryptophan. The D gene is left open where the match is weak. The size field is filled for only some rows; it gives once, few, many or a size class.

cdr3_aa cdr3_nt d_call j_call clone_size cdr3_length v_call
CASSLSAGSFNEQFF TGTGCCAGCAGTTTGAGCGCTGGGTCATTCAATGAGCAGTTCTTC - TRBJ2-1 - 15 TRBV28
CASRLAGNTIYF TGTGCCAGCAGACTAGCTGGAAACACCATATATTTT - TRBJ1-3 - 12 TRBV28
CASSNGRGGNIQYF TGTGCCAGCAGCAATGGGCGGGGAGGGAACATTCAGTACTTC TRBD2 TRBJ2-4 - 14 TRBV5-6
CASSLGGGGAGETQYF TGTGCCAGCAGCTTAGGGGGCGGGGGGGCAGGGGAGACCCAGTACTTC TRBD2 TRBJ2-5 once 16 TRBV7-2
CASSPEGLADNEQFF TGTGCCAGCAGTCCCGAAGGACTAGCGGACAATGAGCAGTTCTTC TRBD2 TRBJ2-1 - 15 TRBV7-9
CASSPPGSASTYEQYF TGTGCCAGCTCACCTCCCGGGTCAGCCTCAACCTACGAGCAGTACTTC - TRBJ2-7 few 16 TRBV18
CASSIARRGGETQYF TGTGCCAGTAGTATAGCCCGGAGGGGTGGGGAGACCCAGTACTTC - TRBJ2-5 - 15 TRBV19
CASSLTSGGGSTDTQYF TGTGCCAGCTCACTGACTAGCGGGGGGGGAAGCACAGATACGCAGTATTTT TRBD2 TRBJ2-3 - 17 TRBV18
CASSFTEGATNEKLFF TGTGCCAGCAGTTTCACAGAGGGTGCAACTAATGAAAAACTGTTTTTT - TRBJ1-4 - 16 TRBV5-6
CASSFLPGQASSGNTIYF TGTGCCAGCAGCTTCTTACCAGGTCAGGCGAGCTCTGGAAACACCATATATTTT - TRBJ1-3 - 18 TRBV7-9
CASSYTGYQPQHF TGTGCCAGCAGTTACACCGGGTACCAGCCCCAGCATTTT - TRBJ1-5 - 13 TRBV6-5
CASSHRDSQSSGNTIYF TGCGCCAGCAGCCACCGGGACAGCCAATCTTCTGGAAACACCATATATTTT TRBD1 TRBJ1-3 - 17 TRBV5-1
CASSLAGGFQETQYF TGTGCCAGCAGCTTAGCGGGGGGGTTCCAAGAGACCCAGTACTTC TRBD2 TRBJ2-5 once 15 TRBV7-3
CASSQDVGARATHYGYTF TGCGCCAGCAGCCAAGATGTAGGGGCCAGGGCTACCCACTATGGCTACACCTTC - TRBJ1-2 - 18 TRBV4-3
CASSRRQGRNQPQHF TGTGCCAGCTCACGGCGCCAGGGTAGAAATCAGCCCCAGCATTTT - TRBJ1-5 few 15 TRBV18
CAIGTGLAGGPTSGELFF TGTGCCATCGGAACGGGACTAGCGGGAGGGCCGACTTCCGGGGAGCTGTTTTTT TRBD2 TRBJ2-2 - 18 TRBV10-3
CASSLSGGSGGYEQYF TGTGCCAGCAGTTTATCGGGGGGTAGCGGCGGCTACGAGCAGTACTTC - TRBJ2-7 - 16 TRBV27
CASSAATGGLQETQYF TGTGCCAGTAGTGCTGCGACAGGGGGCCTCCAAGAGACCCAGTACTTC TRBD1 TRBJ2-5 once 16 TRBV19
CAWSVSPNSHGYTF TGTGCCTGGAGTGTAAGCCCCAATAGCCATGGCTACACCTTC - TRBJ1-2 - 14 TRBV30
CASSLRTGLNQPQHF TGTGCCAGCAGCCTCCGGACAGGACTCAATCAGCCCCAGCATTTT TRBD1 TRBJ1-5 - 15 TRBV7-2
CSLTQRTSSYEQYF TGCAGCCTGACGCAACGGACTAGCTCCTACGAGCAGTACTTC TRBD2 TRBJ2-7 once 14 TRBV29-1
CASSVDPGQETQYF TGTGCCAGCAGCGTAGATCCGGGTCAAGAGACCCAGTACTTC - TRBJ2-5 - 14 TRBV9
CASSDSPTGAQHF TGTGCCAGCAGTGACTCACCCACAGGGGCCCAGCATTTT TRBD1 TRBJ1-5 - 13 TRBV6-4
CASNLDRDYGYTF TGTGCCAGCAACTTAGACAGGGACTATGGCTACACCTTC TRBD1 TRBJ1-2 - 13 TRBV6-1
CASSLAAGSNYGYTF TGTGCCAGCAGCTTGGCCGCGGGTTCTAACTATGGCTACACCTTC - TRBJ1-2 few 15 TRBV5-5
CASSFSGGEQYF TGTGCCAGCAGTTTTTCAGGGGGGGAGCAGTACTTC - TRBJ2-7 - 12 TRBV27
CASSLTGQTNQPQHF TGCGCCAGCAGCTTGACGGGACAGACCAATCAGCCCCAGCATTTT TRBD1 TRBJ1-5 - 15 TRBV5-1
CASSYPGQGKEKLFF TGTGCCAGCAGTTACCCGGGACAGGGAAAAGAAAAACTGTTTTTT TRBD1 TRBJ1-4 once 15 TRBV6-6
CASNTAGLQPQHF TGTGCCAGTAACACGGCAGGCTTACAGCCCCAGCATTTT - TRBJ1-5 - 13 TRBV19
CASSFTGAFGANVLTF TGTGCCAGCAGTTTCACAGGGGCGTTTGGGGCCAACGTCCTGACTTTC TRBD1 TRBJ2-6 - 16 TRBV27
CASTIGGAGRKDGYTF TGTGCCAGCACCATAGGAGGGGCAGGTAGAAAGGACGGCTACACCTTC - TRBJ1-2 - 16 TRBV28
CASSESGDTGELFF TGTGCCAGCAGTGAATCAGGTGACACCGGGGAGCTGTTTTTT - TRBJ2-2 few 14 TRBV6-1
CAWTPTGGTNQPQHF TGTGCCTGGACCCCGACAGGGGGGACCAATCAGCCCCAGCATTTT TRBD1 TRBJ1-5 - 15 TRBV30
CASSPGTGYRDYGYTF TGTGCCAGCAGTCCCGGGACAGGGTATAGAGACTATGGCTACACCTTC TRBD1 TRBJ1-2 - 16 TRBV27
CASATSGVSPTQYF TGTGCCAGCGCGACTAGCGGGGTTTCTCCTACGCAGTATTTT TRBD2 TRBJ2-3 - 14 TRBV27
CASSLSRGQETQYF TGTGCCAGCAGCTTATCTCGGGGGCAAGAGACCCAGTACTTC - TRBJ2-5 - 14 TRBV11-3
CASSQGESGLTGELFF TGCGCCAGCAGCCAAGGGGAATCAGGGCTGACCGGGGAGCTGTTTTTT - TRBJ2-2 - 16 TRBV4-3
CASSYSEPPIDRGYEQYF TGTGCCAGCAGTTACTCAGAACCCCCGATCGACAGGGGGTACGAGCAGTACTTC TRBD1 TRBJ2-7 - 18 TRBV6-7
CASSPSSRGDEKLFF TGTGCCAGCTCACCAAGTTCCAGGGGAGATGAAAAACTGTTTTTT - TRBJ1-4 - 15 TRBV18
CASSGWTGGDGYTF TGTGCCAGCAGTGGTTGGACAGGGGGAGATGGCTACACCTTC TRBD1 TRBJ1-2 - 14 TRBV2
CASSPLSGQKYEQYF TGTGCCAGCAGCCCCCTTTCGGGACAGAAATACGAGCAGTACTTC TRBD1 TRBJ2-7 few 15 TRBV7-9
CAWGGIGGALWGYTF TGTGCCTGGGGGGGCATAGGGGGCGCGTTGTGGGGCTACACCTTC TRBD1 TRBJ1-2 - 15 TRBV30
CASSKDLRNTEAFF TGCGCCAGCAGCAAAGACCTAAGGAACACTGAAGCTTTCTTT - TRBJ1-1 - 14 TRBV4-3
CASSVISGGASHGELFF TGTGCCAGCAGCGTAATTAGCGGGGGGGCCTCACACGGGGAGCTGTTTTTT TRBD2 TRBJ2-2 - 17 TRBV9
CASSGRQQGAPGELFF TGTGCCAGCAGCGGCCGCCAACAGGGGGCCCCCGGGGAGCTGTTTTTT TRBD1 TRBJ2-2 - 16 TRBV11-3
CASRPASGGLTDTQYF TGCGCCAGCAGACCCGCCAGCGGGGGCCTCACAGATACGCAGTATTTT TRBD2 TRBJ2-3 once 16 TRBV5-1
CASSDRGRLETQYF TGTGCCAGCAGTGACAGGGGGCGGCTGGAGACCCAGTACTTC TRBD1 TRBJ2-5 - 14 TRBV25-1
CASSLEGGRGPDTEAFF TGTGCCAGCAGCTTAGAGGGCGGCAGGGGCCCAGACACTGAAGCTTTCTTT - TRBJ1-1 - 17 TRBV7-2
CASRSGEGAGENTEAFF TGTGCCAGCAGATCCGGGGAGGGAGCGGGGGAGAACACTGAAGCTTTCTTT - TRBJ1-1 few 17 TRBV25-1
CASSGGGDTQYF TGTGCCAGCAGTGGGGGGGGAGATACGCAGTATTTT TRBD2 TRBJ2-3 - 12 TRBV6-1
CASSYSGLAAYEQYF TGTGCCAGCAGTTACTCGGGACTAGCGGCATACGAGCAGTACTTC TRBD2 TRBJ2-7 - 15 TRBV6-5
CSVAWQGKAGELFF TGCAGCGTTGCGTGGCAGGGGAAAGCCGGGGAGCTGTTTTTT - TRBJ2-2 - 14 TRBV29-1
CASMQAENYGYTF TGTGCCAGCATGCAGGCAGAGAACTATGGCTACACCTTC - TRBJ1-2 - 13 TRBV25-1
CASSTSGGQETQYF TGTGCCAGCAGCACTTCGGGGGGCCAAGAGACCCAGTACTTC TRBD2 TRBJ2-5 - 14 TRBV9
CASSLQDSARGKDEQYF TGTGCCAGCAGCCTACAAGACTCCGCCAGGGGTAAGGACGAGCAGTACTTC - TRBJ2-7 once 17 TRBV7-9